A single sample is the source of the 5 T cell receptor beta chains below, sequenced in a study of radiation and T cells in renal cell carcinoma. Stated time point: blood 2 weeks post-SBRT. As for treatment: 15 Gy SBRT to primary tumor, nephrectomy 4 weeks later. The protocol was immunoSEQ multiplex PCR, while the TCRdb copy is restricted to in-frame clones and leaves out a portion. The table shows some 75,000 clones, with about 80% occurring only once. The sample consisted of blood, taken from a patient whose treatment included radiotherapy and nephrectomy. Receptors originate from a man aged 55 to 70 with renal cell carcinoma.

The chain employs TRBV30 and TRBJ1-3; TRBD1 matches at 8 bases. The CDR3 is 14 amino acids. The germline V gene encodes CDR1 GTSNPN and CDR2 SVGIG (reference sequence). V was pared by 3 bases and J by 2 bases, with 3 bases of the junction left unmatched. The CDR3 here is CAWRQGAPGNTIYF. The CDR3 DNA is TGTGCCTGGAGGCAGGGGGCGCCTGGAAACACCATATATTTT.

CDR3 bases: TGCGCCAGCAGCCTTGGAAGTACCGAAGATACGCAGTATTTT. Amino acid sequence: CASSLGSTEDTQYF. V gene TRBV5-1 combines with J gene TRBJ2-3; D not certain. CDR1 and CDR2 from the germline V gene are SGHRS and YFSETQ. Trimming cost V 4 bases and J 5 bases, with 14 bases left between them. This CDR3 comprises 14 residues.

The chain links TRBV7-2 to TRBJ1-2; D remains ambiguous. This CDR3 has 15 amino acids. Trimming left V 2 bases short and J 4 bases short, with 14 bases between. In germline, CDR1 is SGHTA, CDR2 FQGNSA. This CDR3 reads CASSLLGPGIYGYTF. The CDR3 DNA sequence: TGTGCCAGCAGCTTATTGGGCCCTGGTATCTATGGCTACACCTTC.

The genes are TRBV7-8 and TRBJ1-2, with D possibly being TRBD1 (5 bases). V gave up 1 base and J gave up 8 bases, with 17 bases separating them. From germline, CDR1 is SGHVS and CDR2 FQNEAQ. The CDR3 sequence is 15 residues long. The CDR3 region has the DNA TGTGCCAGCAGCTTAGTCACCGCAGGGTTTGGCGGCTACACCTTC. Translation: CASSLVTAGFGGYTF.

This chain's CDR3 is CASSPRSSYNEQFF. The CDR3 region has the DNA TGTGCCAGCAGCCCGCGTTCCTCCTACAATGAGCAGTTCTTC. The J gene is TRBJ2-1, the V gene TRBV9; no reliable D call. This CDR3 has 14 amino acids. Germline V gene lookup returns CDR1 SGDLS and CDR2 YYNGEE. Trimming cost V 4 bases and J 0 bases, with 8 bases left between them.